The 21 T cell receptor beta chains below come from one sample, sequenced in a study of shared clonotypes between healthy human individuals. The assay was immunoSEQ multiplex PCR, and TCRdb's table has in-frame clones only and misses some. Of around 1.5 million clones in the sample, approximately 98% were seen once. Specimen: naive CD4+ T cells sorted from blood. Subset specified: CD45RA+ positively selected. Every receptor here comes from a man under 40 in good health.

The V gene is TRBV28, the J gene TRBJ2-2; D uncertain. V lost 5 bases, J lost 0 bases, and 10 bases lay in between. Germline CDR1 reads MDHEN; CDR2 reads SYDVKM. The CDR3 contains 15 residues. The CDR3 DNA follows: TGTGCCAGCAGTCTACGGGTTCCGAACACCGGGGAGCTGTTTTTT. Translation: CASSLRVPNTGELFF.

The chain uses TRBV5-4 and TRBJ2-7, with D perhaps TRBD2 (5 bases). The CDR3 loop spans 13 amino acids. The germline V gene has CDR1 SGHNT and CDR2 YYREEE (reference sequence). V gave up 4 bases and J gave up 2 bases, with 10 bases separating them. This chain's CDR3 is CASSPDGTYEQYF. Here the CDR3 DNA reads TGTGCCAGCAGCCCAGACGGGACCTACGAGCAGTACTTC.

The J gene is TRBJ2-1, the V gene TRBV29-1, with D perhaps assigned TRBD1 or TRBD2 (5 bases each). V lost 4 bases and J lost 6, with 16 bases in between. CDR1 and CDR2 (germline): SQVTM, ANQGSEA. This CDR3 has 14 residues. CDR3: CSVGGGGTVNEQFF. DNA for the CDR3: TGCAGCGTTGGCGGTGGTGGGACGGTCAATGAGCAGTTCTTC.

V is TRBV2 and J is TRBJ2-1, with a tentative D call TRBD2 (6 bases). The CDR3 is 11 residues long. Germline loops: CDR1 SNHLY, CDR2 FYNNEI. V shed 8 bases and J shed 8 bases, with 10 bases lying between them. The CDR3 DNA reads TGTGCCAGCTCTAGCGATCATGAGCAGTTCTTC. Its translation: CASSSDHEQFF.

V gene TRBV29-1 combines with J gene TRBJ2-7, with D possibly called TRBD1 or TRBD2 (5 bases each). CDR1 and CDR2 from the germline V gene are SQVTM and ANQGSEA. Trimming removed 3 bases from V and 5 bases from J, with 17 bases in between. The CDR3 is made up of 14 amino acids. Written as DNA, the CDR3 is TGCAGCGTTGACACAGTAGCGAGAGGGGACGAGCAGTACTTC. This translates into CSVDTVARGDEQYF.

As DNA, the CDR3 is TGTGCCAGCAGACGGGGACTAGCGGGAGATAGAAACATTCAGTACTTC. Amino acid sequence: CASRRGLAGDRNIQYF. J is TRBJ2-4 and V is TRBV11-2; the match to TRBD2 covers 14 bases. Germline CDR1 reads SGHAT; CDR2 reads FQNNGV. The CDR3 contains 16 residues. V lost 6 bases, J lost 6 bases, and 7 bases stayed unmatched.

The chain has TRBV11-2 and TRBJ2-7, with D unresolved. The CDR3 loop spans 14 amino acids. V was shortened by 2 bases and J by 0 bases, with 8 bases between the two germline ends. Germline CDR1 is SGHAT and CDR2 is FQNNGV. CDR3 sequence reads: CASSLTPSSYEQYF. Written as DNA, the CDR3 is TGTGCCAGCAGCTTAACTCCAAGCTCCTACGAGCAGTACTTC.

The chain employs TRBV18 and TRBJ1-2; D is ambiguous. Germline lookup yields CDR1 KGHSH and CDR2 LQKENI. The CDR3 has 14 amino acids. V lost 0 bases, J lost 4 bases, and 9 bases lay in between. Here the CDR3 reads CASSPPAGGYGYTF. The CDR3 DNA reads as TGTGCCAGCTCACCACCTGCTGGAGGCTATGGCTACACCTTC.

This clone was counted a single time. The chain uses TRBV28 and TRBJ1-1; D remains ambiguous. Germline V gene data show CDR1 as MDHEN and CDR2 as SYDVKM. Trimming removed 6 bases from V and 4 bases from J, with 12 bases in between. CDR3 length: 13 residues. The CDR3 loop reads CASSANGVTEAFF. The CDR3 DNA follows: TGTGCCAGCAGCGCCAACGGGGTCACTGAAGCTTTCTTT.

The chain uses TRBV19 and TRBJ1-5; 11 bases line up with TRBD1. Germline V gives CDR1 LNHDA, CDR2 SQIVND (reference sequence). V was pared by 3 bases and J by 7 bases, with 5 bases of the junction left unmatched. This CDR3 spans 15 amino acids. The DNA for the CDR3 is TGTGCCAGTAGTATTCGGACAGGGGGCGCCCAGCCCCAGCATTTT. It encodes CASSIRTGGAQPQHF.

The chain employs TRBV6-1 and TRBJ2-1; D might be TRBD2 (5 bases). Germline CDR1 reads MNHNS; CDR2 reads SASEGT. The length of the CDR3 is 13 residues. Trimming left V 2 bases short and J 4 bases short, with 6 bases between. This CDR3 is CASSEKRYNEQFF. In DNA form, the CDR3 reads TGTGCCAGCAGTGAAAAGCGGTACAATGAGCAGTTCTTC.

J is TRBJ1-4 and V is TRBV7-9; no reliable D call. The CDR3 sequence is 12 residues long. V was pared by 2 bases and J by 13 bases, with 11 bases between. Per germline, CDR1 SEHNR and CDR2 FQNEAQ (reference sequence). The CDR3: CASSLTPSALFF. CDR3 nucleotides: TGTGCCAGCAGCTTAACCCCATCCGCACTGTTTTTT.

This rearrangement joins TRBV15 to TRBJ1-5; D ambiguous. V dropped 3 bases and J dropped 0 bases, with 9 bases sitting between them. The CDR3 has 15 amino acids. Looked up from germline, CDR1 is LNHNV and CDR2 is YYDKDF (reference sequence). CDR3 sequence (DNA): TGTGCCACCAGCAGTGCGGCACATAGCAATCAGCCCCAGCATTTT. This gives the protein CATSSAAHSNQPQHF.

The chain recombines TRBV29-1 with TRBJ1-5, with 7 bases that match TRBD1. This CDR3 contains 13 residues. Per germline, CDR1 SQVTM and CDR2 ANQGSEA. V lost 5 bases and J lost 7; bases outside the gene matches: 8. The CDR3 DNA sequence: TGCAGCGTTATTACAGGGGCGAGACAGCCCCAGCATTTT. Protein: CSVITGARQPQHF.

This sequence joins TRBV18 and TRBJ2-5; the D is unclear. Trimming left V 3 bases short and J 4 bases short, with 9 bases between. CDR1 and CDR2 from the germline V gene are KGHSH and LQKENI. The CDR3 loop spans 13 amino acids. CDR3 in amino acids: CASSPNSGETQYF. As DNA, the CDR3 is TGTGCCAGCTCACCGAACTCTGGAGAGACCCAGTACTTC.

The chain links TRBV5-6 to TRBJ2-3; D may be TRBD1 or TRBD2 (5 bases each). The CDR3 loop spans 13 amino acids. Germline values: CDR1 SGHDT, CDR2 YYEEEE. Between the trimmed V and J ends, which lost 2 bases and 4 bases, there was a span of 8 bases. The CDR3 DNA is TGTGCCAGCAGCTTACGAGGGGCAGATACGCAGTATTTT. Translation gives CASSLRGADTQYF.

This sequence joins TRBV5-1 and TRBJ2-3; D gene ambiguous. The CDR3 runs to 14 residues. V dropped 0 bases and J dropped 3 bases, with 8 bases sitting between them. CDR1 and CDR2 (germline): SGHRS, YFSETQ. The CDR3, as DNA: TGCGCCAGCAGCTTGGACGATGGGACAGATACGCAGTATTTT. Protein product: CASSLDDGTDTQYF.

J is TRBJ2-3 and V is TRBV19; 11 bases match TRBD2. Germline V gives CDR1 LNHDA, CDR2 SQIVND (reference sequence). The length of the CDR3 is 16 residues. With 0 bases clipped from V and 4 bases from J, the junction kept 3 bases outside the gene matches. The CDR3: CASSIDVAGGADTQYF. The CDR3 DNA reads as TGTGCCAGTAGTATAGATGTAGCGGGAGGGGCAGATACGCAGTATTTT.

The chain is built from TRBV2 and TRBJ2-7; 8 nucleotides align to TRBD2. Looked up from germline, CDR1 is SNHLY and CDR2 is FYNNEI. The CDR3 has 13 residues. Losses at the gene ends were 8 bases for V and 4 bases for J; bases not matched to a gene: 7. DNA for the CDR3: TGTGCCAGCCGCCCAGCGGGAGTTTACGAGCAGTACTTC. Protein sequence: CASRPAGVYEQYF.

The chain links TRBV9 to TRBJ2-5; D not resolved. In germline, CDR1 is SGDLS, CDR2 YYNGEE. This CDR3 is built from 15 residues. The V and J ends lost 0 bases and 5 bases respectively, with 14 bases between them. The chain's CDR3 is CASSVGHSRDETQYF. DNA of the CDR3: TGTGCCAGCAGCGTAGGTCACAGCCGAGACGAGACCCAGTACTTC.

In DNA, the CDR3 is TGTGCCAGCAGCTTGTATGCGGTATGGTCGGGCGAGCAGTACTTC. This sequence encodes CASSLYAVWSGEQYF. This rearrangement joins TRBV5-5 to TRBJ2-7, with D unclear. V was trimmed by 1 base and J by 6 bases, leaving 17 bases between them. There are 15 residues in the CDR3. The germline V gene has CDR1 SGHKS and CDR2 YYEKEE (reference sequence).